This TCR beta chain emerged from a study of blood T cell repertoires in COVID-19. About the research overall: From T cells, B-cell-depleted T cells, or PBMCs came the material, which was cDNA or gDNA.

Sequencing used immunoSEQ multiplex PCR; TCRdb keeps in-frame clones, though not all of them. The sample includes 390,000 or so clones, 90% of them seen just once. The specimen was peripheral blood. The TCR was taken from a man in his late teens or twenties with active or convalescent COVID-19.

The chain's CDR3 is CASSQEGAGSEKLFF. Here the CDR3 DNA reads TGTGCCAGCAGCCAAGAAGGGGCAGGCAGTGAAAAACTGTTTTTT. The gene calls are TRBV4-2 and TRBJ1-4, with D perhaps TRBD1 (5 bases). Trimming took 0 bases from V and 7 from J, leaving 12 bases between them. Germline V gene data show CDR1 as LGHNA and CDR2 as YNFKEQ. The CDR3 sequence is 15 residues long.